This entry describes one T cell receptor beta chain. The antigen remains undetermined. Blood was collected once per donor into heparin, averaging about 116 mL. These data are taken from a study of beta chain features in type 1 diabetes. Overall study: Age, gender and cell yields were alike across patients and healthy donors. Findings and limits, study-wide: Junctions at VDJ sites from type 1 diabetes patients had fewer insertions and more deletions. Researchers reported that naive, central memory and Treg TCRB repertoires appeared more similar in patients than in healthy donors. Shorter TCRB CDR3s, moderately but significantly so, were found in Type 1 diabetes patients in all four CD4+ subsets.

Expressed TCRB transcripts were sequenced because the entire RNA isolate underwent reverse transcription. Clones were sequenced by immunoSEQ multiplex PCR, and TCRdb holds only the in-frame ones, with some missing. The sample shows about 120,000 clones, approximately 15% of them seen only once. The CDR3 has 13 residues. Between the trimmed V and J ends, which lost 0 bases and 5 bases, there was a span of 5 bases. Germline CDR1 SGDLS, CDR2 YYNGEE. This chain connects TRBV9 to TRBJ1-4, with D uncertain. Sequencing used central memory CD4+ T cells from blood. The origin of this receptor is a man younger than 30 with type 1 diabetes. DNA for the CDR3: TGTGCCAGCAGCGTAGAGGGAAATGAAAAACTGTTTTTT. Residues: CASSVEGNEKLFF.